This passage covers 2 T cell receptor beta chains from one sample sequenced in a study of beta chain features in type 1 diabetes. Expressed TCRB transcripts were sequenced after all isolated RNA was converted to cDNA. Only in-frame clones appear in the TCRdb table, and some are missing; sequencing was by immunoSEQ multiplex PCR. The sample yields 150,000 or so clones, approximately 9.2% seen once. The sequenced material came from central memory CD4+ T cells from blood. All receptors derive from a man aged 18 to 29 in good health.

This clone was found a few times. The chain couples TRBV9 to TRBJ2-7; D is undetermined. Germline V gene lookup returns CDR1 SGDLS and CDR2 YYNGEE. V was pared by 0 bases and J by 0 bases, with 10 bases between. The CDR3 is 15 amino acids. The CDR3, as DNA: TGTGCCAGCAGCGTAGGCGGAACCTTCTCCTACGAGCAGTACTTC. It yields the protein CASSVGGTFSYEQYF. Variable domain in full (rest from reference TRBV9 and TRBJ2-7): DSGVTQTPKHLITATGQRVTLRCSPRSGDLSVYWYQQSLDQGLQFLIQYYNGEERAKGNILERFSAQQFPDLHSELNLSSLELGDSALYFCASSVGGTFSYEQYFGPGTRLTVT.

The chain joins TRBV6-6 to TRBJ1-1; D is perhaps TRBD1 (6 bases). Looked up from germline, CDR1 is MNHNY and CDR2 is SVGAGI (reference sequence). This CDR3 spans 13 amino acids. V was pared by 6 bases and J by 5 bases, with 13 bases between. CDR3 in DNA: TGTGCCAGCAGCCTTGGACAGAATACTGAAGCTTTCTTT. Translation: CASSLGQNTEAFF.